This T cell receptor (beta chain) was found in a study of post-analysis software for immune sequencing data. Study-wide context: The disease courses covered relapsing-remitting, secondary progressive and progressive-relapsing multiple sclerosis.

Findings and caveats of the study: Four or five TRBV segments occurring more often in patients than controls included TRBV5-6, TRBV5-1 and TRBV20-1. Samples from a shared batch, those prepared together, strongly co-clustered by F measure.

V gave up 5 bases and J gave up 2 bases, with 16 bases separating them. The CDR3 sequence is 15 residues long. As for this clonotype: Antigen specificity is unknown.

The library was made from cDNA and included unique molecular identifiers. Input of roughly 0.9 to 11 million T cells yielded roughly 530,000 cDNA molecules. TCRdb re-derived calls from the PCR reads in MiXCR, one entry per CDR3 protein. Among approximately 360,000 distinct CDR3 sequences listed, about a third were seen once. Material: blood. J is TRBJ2-7 and V is TRBV12-3 or TRBV12-4, with D perhaps assigned TRBD1 or TRBD2 (5 bases each). The sequence was obtained from a girl aged 10 to 17 with multiple sclerosis. The CDR3 is CASSRTGTGPYEQYF. The CDR3 DNA is TGTGCCAGCAGTCGTACCGGGACCGGCCCCTACGAGCAGTACTTC.